Below are 7 T cell receptor beta chains sequenced from a single sample in a study of PD-1 blockade in classical Hodgkin lymphoma. Profiling relied on immunoSEQ multiplex PCR, and the TCRdb table lists in-frame clones only, not all of them. The sample yields 30,000 to 45,000 clones, about 87% seen once. In every patient, relapse followed autologous stem cell transplantation, while exposure to brentuximab vedotin differed. The specimen was peripheral blood mononuclear cells (PBMCs), collected at baseline. These receptors were collected from a human donor with classical Hodgkin lymphoma.

J is TRBJ2-2 and V is TRBV6-6; D gene ambiguous. Germline V gene lookup returns CDR1 MNHNY and CDR2 SVGAGI (reference sequence). CDR3 length equals 15 residues. With 8 bases removed from V and 2 bases from J, the gap between germline ends came to 15 bases. CDR3: CASVWAPANTGELFF. CDR3 nucleotide sequence: TGTGCCAGCGTTTGGGCACCTGCTAACACCGGGGAGCTGTTTTTT.

This clone occurred once. This chain links TRBV6-5 with TRBJ2-2, with D unclear. The CDR3 is 15 amino acids. V lost 2 bases, J lost 3 bases, and 10 bases lay in between. CDR1 and CDR2 (germline): MNHEY, SVGAGI. In DNA, the CDR3 is TGTGCCAGCAGTTACACCCCTAATGACACCGGGGAGCTGTTTTTT. Translated, it gives CASSYTPNDTGELFF.

The chain couples TRBV5-1 to TRBJ2-1; 8 nucleotides agree with TRBD1. Per germline, CDR1 SGHRS and CDR2 YFSETQ. The CDR3 spans 15 residues. V was pared by 5 bases and J by 6 bases, with 10 bases of the junction left unmatched. The CDR3 is CASSQPGTGANEQFF. DNA of the CDR3: TGCGCCAGCAGTCAGCCCGGGACAGGAGCCAATGAGCAGTTCTTC.

The V and J genes are TRBV6-6 and TRBJ2-7; D uncertain. This CDR3 is 11 amino acids long. CDR1 is MNHNY, CDR2 SVGAGI, per germline (reference sequence). The V end was cut by 6 bases, the J end by 4 bases, with 7 bases between. CDR3 DNA sequence: TGTGCCAGCAGCCCCAATTACGAGCAGTACTTC. Amino acids: CASSPNYEQYF.

The chain combines TRBV9 with TRBJ2-5; 9 bases agree with TRBD2. The CDR3 spans 14 residues. V shed 3 bases, J shed 5 bases, and the junction held 5 bases outside the gene matches. The germline CDR1 and CDR2 sequences are SGDLS and YYNGEE. The CDR3 DNA sequence: TGTGCCAGCAGCGCCACAACTAGCGGGGAGACCCAGTACTTC. Protein: CASSATTSGETQYF.

This clone came up once. The chain links TRBV5-4 to TRBJ1-4, with a possible D match to TRBD1 (5 bases). From germline, CDR1 is SGHNT and CDR2 YYREEE (reference sequence). Trimming left V 4 bases short and J 7 bases short, with 14 bases between. The CDR3 extends over 14 amino acids. The CDR3 bases are TGTGCCAGCAGCGGGTCAGGGAAGGCTGAAAAACTGTTTTTT. It is translated as CASSGSGKAEKLFF.

The J gene is TRBJ2-5, the V gene TRBV7-6; D is possibly TRBD2 (6 bases). Germline CDR1 reads SGHVS; CDR2 reads FNYEAQ. V lost 1 base and J 2 bases, leaving 14 bases between the germline ends. The CDR3 has 16 amino acids. The CDR3 bases are TGTGCCAGCAGCTTAGGGGTGGTGCGGGGACAAGAGACCCAGTACTTC. It specifies CASSLGVVRGQETQYF.